Each of the 22 T cell receptor beta chains below was sequenced from the same sample in a study of spatial heterogeneity in lung cancer. Each CDR3 protein gets one entry after TCRdb re-called the 5' RACE reads with MiXCR. This sample yields about 13,000 distinct CDR3 sequences, of which about a tenth are seen a single time; 29% belongs to the top ten. The time point here: sample taken at primary tumor resection. Whole RNA came from tumor, nontumor lung or frozen PBMC and was sequenced without being sorted. Sequenced material: PBMCs, taken at surgery. The source of these receptors is a male donor with early-stage non-small cell lung cancer.

At least ten counts were recorded for this clonotype. The chain uses TRBV5-1 and TRBJ1-1; the D gene is possibly TRBD1 (5 bases). This CDR3 contains 15 residues. V lost 0 bases, J lost 1 base, and 10 bases lay in between. The germline V gene encodes CDR1 SGHRS and CDR2 YFSETQ. The CDR3 sequence: CASSLELTGNTEAFF. The CDR3 DNA sequence: TGCGCCAGCAGCTTGGAATTAACAGGGAACACTGAAGCTTTCTTT.

This clonotype has at least ten counts. The chain links TRBV6-5 to TRBJ2-1, with 13 positions matching TRBD2. Per germline, CDR1 MNHEY and CDR2 SVGAGI. This CDR3 comprises 15 residues. The junction had 2 bases not matched to a gene; V was cut back by 4 bases and J by 5 bases. The CDR3 is CASSWGLAGNNEQFF. CDR3 in DNA: TGTGCCAGCAGTTGGGGACTAGCGGGAAACAATGAGCAGTTCTTC.

This clonotype has ten or more counts. V gene TRBV5-6 combines with J gene TRBJ2-1; TRBD1 agrees at 8 bases. Germline V gene lookup returns CDR1 SGHDT and CDR2 YYEEEE. The CDR3 spans 15 residues. With 6 bases clipped from V and 6 bases from J, the junction kept 11 bases outside the gene matches. This chain's CDR3 is CASNPSGQVINEQFF. CDR3 DNA sequence: TGTGCCAGCAACCCATCGGGACAGGTGATCAATGAGCAGTTCTTC.

This clonotype came up many times. The chain links TRBV27 to TRBJ2-2; 11 bases line up with TRBD1. J was trimmed by 6 bases and V by 8 bases; bases with no gene match: 2. The CDR3 is 13 amino acids. Germline V gene lookup returns CDR1 MNHEY and CDR2 SMNVEV (reference sequence). The CDR3 protein is CASWGQGAGELFF. As DNA, the CDR3 is TGTGCCAGCTGGGGACAGGGGGCCGGGGAGCTGTTTTTT.

In this sample, this clonotype turned up many times. The chain has TRBV19 and TRBJ2-7, with 7 bases matching TRBD2. J gave up 4 bases and V 1 base, and 4 bases lay outside the gene matches. Per germline, CDR1 LNHDA and CDR2 SQIVND (reference sequence). There are 14 residues in the CDR3. The CDR3 bases are TGTGCCAGTAGTATAGTAAGCGGGACTTACGAGCAGTACTTC. Translating gives CASSIVSGTYEQYF.

This clonotype has a count of ten or more. The chain joins TRBV15 to TRBJ2-3; TRBD2 matches at 9 bases. With 3 bases clipped from V and 6 bases from J, the junction kept 4 bases outside the gene matches. CDR3 length: 14 amino acids. Germline CDR1 reads LNHNV; CDR2 reads YYDKDF (reference sequence). CDR3 bases: TGTGCCACCAGCAGTAGCGGGAGTTCCGATACGCAGTATTTT. Protein: CATSSSGSSDTQYF.

This clonotype was counted at least ten times. The V gene is TRBV14, the J gene TRBJ2-3; 10 bases align to TRBD2. The germline CDR1 and CDR2 sequences are SGHDN and FVKESK. V was pared by 2 bases and J by 1 base, with 0 bases of the junction left unmatched. The CDR3 runs to 15 residues. CDR3 sequence: CASSQLAGGTDTQYF. CDR3 nucleotide sequence: TGTGCCAGCAGCCAACTAGCGGGGGGCACAGATACGCAGTATTTT. Based on the CDR3 plus reference TRBV14 and TRBJ2-3, the full variable domain is EAGVTQFPSHSVIEKGQTVTLRCDPISGHDNLYWYRRVMGKEIKFLLHFVKESKQDESGMPNNRFLAERTGGTYSTLKVQPAELEDSGVYFCASSQLAGGTDTQYFGPGTRLTVL.

Judged by abundance, this clonotype is medium-sized. The chain is built from TRBV6-6 and TRBJ1-2, with 7 positions matching TRBD1. J gave up 0 bases and V 7 bases, and 14 bases lay outside the gene matches. Germline CDR1 MNHNY, CDR2 SVGAGI (reference sequence). The CDR3 extends over 17 amino acids. The DNA of the CDR3 is TGTGCCAGCACCCTCAACCCAGGGGGAAAAGCTAACTATGGCTACACCTTC. Its translation: CASTLNPGGKANYGYTF.

The V gene is TRBV20-1, the J gene TRBJ2-2; D is unresolved. This CDR3 has 14 amino acids. Trimming shortened V by 6 bases and J by 1 base, and 12 bases separated the two germline ends. From germline, CDR1 is DFQATT and CDR2 SNEGSKA (reference sequence). CDR3 DNA: TGCAGTGCCGAAACGAGACAGAACACCGGGGAGCTGTTTTTT. Protein product: CSAETRQNTGELFF.

This clonotype was seen ten or more times. The gene calls are TRBV27 and TRBJ2-7; 7 positions match TRBD1. The germline V gene has CDR1 MNHEY and CDR2 SMNVEV (reference sequence). The CDR3 spans 12 residues. With 6 bases clipped from V and 6 bases from J, the junction kept 5 bases outside the gene matches. The CDR3 DNA is TGTGCCAGCAGGGGACAGTTTTCCGAGCAGTACTTC. It translates to CASRGQFSEQYF.

This clonotype was seen many times. V usage is TRBV30 and J usage is TRBJ2-3; D is perhaps TRBD1 (6 bases). CDR3 length: 15 amino acids. Looked up from germline, CDR1 is GTSNPN and CDR2 is SVGIG (reference sequence). The V and J ends lost 4 bases and 3 bases respectively, with 17 bases between them. CDR3 region: CAWTVGGQRTDTQYF. CDR3 sequence (DNA): TGTGCCTGGACTGTTGGGGGCCAGAGAACAGATACGCAGTATTTT.

This clonotype was detected many times. The chain carries TRBV2 and TRBJ2-7, with TRBD2 identical over 11 bases. The CDR3 sequence is 14 residues long. The ends lost 7 bases at V and 5 bases at J; junction bases unmatched: 7. Germline V lookup: CDR1 SNHLY, CDR2 FYNNEI. CDR3 amino acids: CASKLAGVPDEQYF. The DNA of the CDR3 is TGTGCCAGCAAACTAGCGGGAGTCCCCGACGAGCAGTACTTC.

Many counts were recorded for this clonotype. The chain is built from TRBV20-1 and TRBJ2-1; 10 bases match TRBD1. CDR1 DFQATT and CDR2 SNEGSKA come from the germline V gene (reference sequence). The CDR3 runs 14 residues. V gave up 3 bases and J gave up 5 bases; unmatched junction bases: 4. The CDR3 loop is CSARGQGMDNEQFF. The CDR3 bases are TGCAGTGCTAGGGGACAGGGGATGGACAATGAGCAGTTCTTC.

By proportion, this clonotype is medium-sized. The chain couples TRBV5-4 to TRBJ2-1, with 10 bases lining up with TRBD2. In germline, CDR1 is SGHNT, CDR2 YYREEE (reference sequence). V was clipped by 4 bases and J by 0 bases; unmatched bases: 4. The CDR3 length is 16 residues. CDR3 region: CASSTPSGGSYNEQFF. The CDR3 DNA follows: TGTGCCAGCAGCACCCCTAGCGGGGGCTCCTACAATGAGCAGTTCTTC. The full variable domain, with the rest looked up from reference TRBV5-4 and TRBJ2-1, is ETGVTQSPTHLIKTRGQQVTLRCSSQSGHNTVSWYQQALGQGPQFIFQYYREEENGRGNFPPRFSGLQFPNYSSELNVNALELDDSALYLCASSTPSGGSYNEQFFGPGTRLTVL.

This clonotype was counted ten times or more. The chain uses TRBV5-1 and TRBJ2-3; no clear D. Trimming left V 9 bases short and J 4 bases short, with 18 bases between. Germline loops: CDR1 SGHRS, CDR2 YFSETQ. CDR3 size: 14 residues. The CDR3 nucleotides read TGCGCCACCTTACCTACCCCCGGCGCAGATACGCAGTATTTT. Translated: CATLPTPGADTQYF.

This clonotype was recorded at least ten times. V is TRBV14 and J is TRBJ2-1; D possibly corresponds to TRBD2 (5 bases). V was cut by 2 bases and J by 4 bases, with 12 bases left in between. The germline V gene encodes CDR1 SGHDN and CDR2 FVKESK. This CDR3 region has 15 residues. The CDR3 reads CASSQTGIAYNEQFF. The CDR3 nucleotides read TGTGCCAGCAGCCAAACCGGGATCGCTTACAATGAGCAGTTCTTC.

The chain carries TRBV6-6 and TRBJ2-7; either TRBD1 or TRBD2 may fit D (6 bases each). Trimming took 4 bases from V and 6 from J, leaving 16 bases between them. The CDR3 is 14 amino acids. Germline CDR1 and CDR2: MNHNY and SVGAGI (reference sequence). CDR3 protein: CASSFGGLSAEQYF. Written as DNA, the CDR3 is TGTGCCAGCAGTTTTGGGGGGCTGTCGGCCGAGCAGTACTTC.

This clonotype turned up a few times. This chain connects TRBV29-1 to TRBJ2-7; D perhaps matches TRBD1 (7 bases). Per germline, CDR1 SQVTM and CDR2 ANQGSEA. The CDR3 extends over 14 amino acids. Trimming cost V 6 bases and J 5 bases, with 20 bases left between them. CDR3: CSVLRVGGTDEQYF. In DNA, the CDR3 is TGCAGCGTACTCAGGGTTGGGGGGACAGACGAGCAGTACTTC.

This clonotype was counted many times. The rearrangement links TRBV19 to TRBJ1-4; D gene uncertain. V was trimmed by 9 bases and J by 5 bases, leaving 16 bases between them. The CDR3 sequence is 14 residues long. Germline-derived CDR1 and CDR2 are LNHDA and SQIVND (reference sequence). CDR3 sequence (DNA): TGTGCCAGCAAATTGACTTATTCCAATGAAAAACTGTTTTTT. This codes for CASKLTYSNEKLFF.

This clonotype was counted many times. This sequence joins TRBV20-1 and TRBJ2-1; unclear D gene. V shed 3 bases and J shed 7 bases, with 16 bases lying between them. There are 14 residues in the CDR3. Germline V CDR1 and CDR2: DFQATT, SNEGSKA (reference sequence). The CDR3 spells CSASPTVFSNEQFF. In DNA form, the CDR3 reads TGCAGTGCTAGCCCCACAGTCTTCTCTAATGAGCAGTTCTTC.

This clonotype occurred many times. The chain joins TRBV15 to TRBJ2-2; TRBD1 agrees at 7 bases. The CDR3 sequence is 15 residues long. Germline values: CDR1 LNHNV, CDR2 YYDKDF (reference sequence). Trimming removed 3 bases from V and 7 bases from J; junction bases left unmatched: 8. The CDR3 here is CATSRLTGSVGELFF. The CDR3 nucleotides read TGTGCCACCAGCAGGTTGACAGGGTCGGTCGGGGAGCTGTTTTTT.

This clonotype showed up many times. This chain joins TRBV7-6 and TRBJ1-1; no firm D call. Germline V lookup: CDR1 SGHVS, CDR2 FNYEAQ. Between the trimmed V and J ends, which lost 5 bases and 1 base, there was a span of 8 bases. The CDR3 is 13 amino acids. The CDR3 nucleotides are TGTGCCAGCAGCCCCGGCGGGAACACTGAAGCTTTCTTT. Residues: CASSPGGNTEAFF.